This T cell receptor (beta chain) was found in a study of shared clonotypes between healthy human individuals. The V gene lost 2 bases and the J gene lost 0 bases, with 9 bases spanning the gap. Germline CDR1 reads SGHKS; CDR2 reads YYEKEE (reference sequence). The CDR3 length is 15 residues. Some clones are missing from TCRdb's copy, which holds only in-frame ones; the method was immunoSEQ multiplex PCR. The sample lists millions of clones, over 85% occurring once. The study separated CD4+ cells into CD45RA+ naive and CD45RA-negative memory subsets. This clonotype originated in a man between 18 and 29 years old in good health. The chain employs TRBV5-5 and TRBJ1-3; D is uncertain. Sequencing was performed on naive CD4+ T cells sorted from blood. The subset was: CD45RA+ positively selected. The CDR3 coding sequence is TGTGCCAGCAGCTTTGGAGGGAACTCTGGAAACACCATATATTTT. Amino acid sequence: CASSFGGNSGNTIYF.